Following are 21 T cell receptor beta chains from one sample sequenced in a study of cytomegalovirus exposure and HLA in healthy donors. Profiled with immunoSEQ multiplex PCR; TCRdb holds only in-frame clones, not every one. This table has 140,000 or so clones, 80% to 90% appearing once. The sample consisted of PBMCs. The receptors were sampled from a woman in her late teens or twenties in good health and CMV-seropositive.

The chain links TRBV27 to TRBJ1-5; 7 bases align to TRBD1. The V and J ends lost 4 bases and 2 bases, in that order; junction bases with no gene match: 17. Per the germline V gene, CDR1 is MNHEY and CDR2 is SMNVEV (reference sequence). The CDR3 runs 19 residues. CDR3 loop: CASSSAPRTGRSGNQPQHF. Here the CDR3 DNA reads TGTGCCAGCAGTTCAGCCCCTCGGACAGGCCGGTCGGGCAATCAGCCCCAGCATTTT.

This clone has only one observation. The CDR3 loop is CASSQVARGNQPQHF. In nucleotides, the CDR3 is TGCGCCAGCAGCCAAGTAGCGAGGGGCAATCAGCCCCAGCATTTT. The chain carries TRBV4-1 and TRBJ1-5; D uncertain. There are 15 residues in the CDR3. Trimming removed 1 base at V and 2 bases at J, with 9 bases between. CDR1 MGHRA and CDR2 YSYEKL come from the germline V gene.

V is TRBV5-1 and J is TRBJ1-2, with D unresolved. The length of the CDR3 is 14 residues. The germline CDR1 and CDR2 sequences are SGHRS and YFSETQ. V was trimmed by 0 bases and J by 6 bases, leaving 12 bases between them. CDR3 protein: CASSLERPRDGYTF. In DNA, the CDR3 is TGCGCCAGCAGCTTGGAAAGGCCGCGGGATGGCTACACCTTC.

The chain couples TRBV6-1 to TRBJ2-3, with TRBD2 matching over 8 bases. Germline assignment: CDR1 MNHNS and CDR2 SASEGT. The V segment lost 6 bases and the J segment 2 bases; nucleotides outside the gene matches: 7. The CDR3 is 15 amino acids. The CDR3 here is CASSQAGVVTDTQYF. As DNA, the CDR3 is TGTGCCAGCAGCCAAGCGGGGGTTGTCACAGATACGCAGTATTTT.

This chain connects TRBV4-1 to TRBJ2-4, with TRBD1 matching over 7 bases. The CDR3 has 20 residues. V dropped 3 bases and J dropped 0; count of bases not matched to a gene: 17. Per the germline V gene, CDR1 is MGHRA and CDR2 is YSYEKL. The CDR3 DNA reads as TGCGCCAGCAGCCACGACCAACGGGACAGAAACCCGCTAGCCAAAAACATTCAGTACTTC. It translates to CASSHDQRDRNPLAKNIQYF.

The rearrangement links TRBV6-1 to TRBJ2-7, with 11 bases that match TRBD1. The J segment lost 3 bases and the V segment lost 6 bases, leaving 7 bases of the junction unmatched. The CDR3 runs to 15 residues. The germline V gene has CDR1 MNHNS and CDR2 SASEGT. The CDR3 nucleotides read TGTGCCAGCAGACACAGGGACAGGGGGGACTACGAGCAGTACTTC. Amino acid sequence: CASRHRDRGDYEQYF.

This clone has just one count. The CDR3 sequence is CASSIRGDGTEAFF. The CDR3 DNA follows: TGTGCCAGTAGTATCCGGGGGGACGGCACTGAAGCTTTCTTT. The V call is TRBV19, the J call TRBJ1-1, with D tentatively TRBD1 (5 bases). The ends were cut back, 3 bases at V and 4 bases at J, with 12 bases in the middle. The CDR3 spans 14 residues. Germline V gene data show CDR1 as LNHDA and CDR2 as SQIVND (reference sequence).

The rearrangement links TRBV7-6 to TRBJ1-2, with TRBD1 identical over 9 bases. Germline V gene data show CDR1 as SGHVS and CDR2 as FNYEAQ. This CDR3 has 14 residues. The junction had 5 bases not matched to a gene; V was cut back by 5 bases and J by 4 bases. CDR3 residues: CASSPDRGPYGYTF. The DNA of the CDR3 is TGTGCCAGCAGCCCGGACAGGGGACCCTATGGCTACACCTTC.

Written as DNA, the CDR3 is TGCGCCAGCAGCCTCGAGCGGGGGGGCACCGGGGAGCTGTTTTTT. Its protein is CASSLERGGTGELFF. The rearrangement links TRBV4-1 to TRBJ2-2, with 10 nucleotides matching TRBD2. Germline CDR1 is MGHRA and CDR2 is YSYEKL. V gave up 4 bases and J gave up 4 bases; unmatched junction bases: 3. The CDR3 covers 15 residues.

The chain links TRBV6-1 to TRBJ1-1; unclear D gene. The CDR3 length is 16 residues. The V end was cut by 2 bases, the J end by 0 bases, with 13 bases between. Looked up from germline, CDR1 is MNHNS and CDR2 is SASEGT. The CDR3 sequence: CASSEFEGIMNTEAFF. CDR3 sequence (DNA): TGTGCCAGCAGTGAATTCGAGGGTATCATGAACACTGAAGCTTTCTTT.

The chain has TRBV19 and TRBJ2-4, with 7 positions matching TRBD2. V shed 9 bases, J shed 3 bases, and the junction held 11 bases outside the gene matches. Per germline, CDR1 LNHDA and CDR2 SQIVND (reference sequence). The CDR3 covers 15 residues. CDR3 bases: TGTGCCAGCCGCCCTGGGGGGGAGGTCAAAAACATTCAGTACTTC. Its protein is CASRPGGEVKNIQYF.

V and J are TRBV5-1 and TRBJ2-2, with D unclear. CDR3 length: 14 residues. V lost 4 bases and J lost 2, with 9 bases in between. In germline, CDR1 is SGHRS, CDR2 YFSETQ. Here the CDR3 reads CASSEPTNTGELFF. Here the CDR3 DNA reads TGCGCCAGCAGCGAGCCGACAAACACCGGGGAGCTGTTTTTT.

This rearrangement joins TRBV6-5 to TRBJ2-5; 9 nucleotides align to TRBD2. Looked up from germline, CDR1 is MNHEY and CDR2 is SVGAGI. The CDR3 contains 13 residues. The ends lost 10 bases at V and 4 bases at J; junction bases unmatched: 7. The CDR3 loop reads CANSRGGRETQYF. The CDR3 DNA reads TGTGCCAACTCGCGGGGGGGCCGAGAGACCCAGTACTTC.

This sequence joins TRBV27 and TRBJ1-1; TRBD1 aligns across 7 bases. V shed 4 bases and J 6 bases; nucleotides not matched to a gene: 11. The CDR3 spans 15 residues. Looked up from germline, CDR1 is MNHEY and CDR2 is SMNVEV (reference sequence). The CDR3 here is CASSSNFGTAAEAFF. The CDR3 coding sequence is TGTGCCAGCAGTTCTAATTTCGGGACAGCAGCTGAAGCTTTCTTT.

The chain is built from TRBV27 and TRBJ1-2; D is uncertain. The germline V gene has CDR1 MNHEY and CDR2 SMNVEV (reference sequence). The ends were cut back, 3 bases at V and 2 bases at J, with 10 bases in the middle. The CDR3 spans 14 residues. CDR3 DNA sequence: TGTGCCAGCAGTTTGGGCCAGTCCAACTATGGCTACACCTTC. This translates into CASSLGQSNYGYTF.

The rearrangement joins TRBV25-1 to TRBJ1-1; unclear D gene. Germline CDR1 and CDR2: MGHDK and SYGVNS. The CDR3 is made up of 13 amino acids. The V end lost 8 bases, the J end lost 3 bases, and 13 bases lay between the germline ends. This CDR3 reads CASSPPGYTEAFF. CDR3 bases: TGTGCCAGCTCACCCCCGGGGTACACTGAAGCTTTCTTT.

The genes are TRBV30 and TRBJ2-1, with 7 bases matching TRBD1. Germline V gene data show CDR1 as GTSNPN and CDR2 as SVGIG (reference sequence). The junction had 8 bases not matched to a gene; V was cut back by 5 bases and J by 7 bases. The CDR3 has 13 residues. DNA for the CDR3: TGTGCCTGGGGTAGAGAACAGGGGAATGAGCAGTTCTTC. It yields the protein CAWGREQGNEQFF.

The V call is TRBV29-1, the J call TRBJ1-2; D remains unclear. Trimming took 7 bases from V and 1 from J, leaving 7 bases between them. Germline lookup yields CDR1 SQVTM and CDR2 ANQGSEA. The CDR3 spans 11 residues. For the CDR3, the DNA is TGCAGCGCAGGTGATAACTATGGCTACACCTTC. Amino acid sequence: CSAGDNYGYTF.

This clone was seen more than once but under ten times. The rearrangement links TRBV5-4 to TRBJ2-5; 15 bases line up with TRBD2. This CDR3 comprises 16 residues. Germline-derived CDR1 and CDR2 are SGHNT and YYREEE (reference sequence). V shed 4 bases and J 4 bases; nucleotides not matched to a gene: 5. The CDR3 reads CASSPGTSGGLETQYF. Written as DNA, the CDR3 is TGTGCCAGCAGCCCCGGGACTAGCGGGGGGCTAGAGACCCAGTACTTC.

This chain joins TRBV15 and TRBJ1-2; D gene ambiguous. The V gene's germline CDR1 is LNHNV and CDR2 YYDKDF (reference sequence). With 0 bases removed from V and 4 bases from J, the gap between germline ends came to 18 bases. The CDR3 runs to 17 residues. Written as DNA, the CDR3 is TGTGCCACCAGCAGAGATCCCACATTTACTCGGAGCTATGGCTACACCTTC. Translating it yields CATSRDPTFTRSYGYTF.

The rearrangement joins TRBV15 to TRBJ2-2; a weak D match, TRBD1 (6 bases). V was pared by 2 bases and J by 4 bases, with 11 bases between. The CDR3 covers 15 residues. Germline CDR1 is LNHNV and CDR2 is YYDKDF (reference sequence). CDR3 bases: TGTGCCACCAGCAGAACTACAGGGAGCACCGGGGAGCTGTTTTTT. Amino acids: CATSRTTGSTGELFF.